One T cell receptor (beta chain) is described in this entry. The repertoire was sequenced with immunoSEQ multiplex PCR; TCRdb's copy has only in-frame clones and lacks some. The data show 25,000 to 30,000 clones, 85% to 90% seen once. This sample was taken from a study of PD-1 blockade in classical Hodgkin lymphoma. Exposure to brentuximab vedotin varied, and each patient had relapsed following autologous stem cell transplantation. Magnetic negative selection isolated CD8+ T cells from thawed PBMCs. The germline gives CDR1 SSHAT, CDR2 FNYEAQ (reference sequence). The CDR3 is 12 amino acids. Trimming removed 1 base from V and 6 bases from J, with 3 bases in between.

The input for sequencing was CD8+ T cells from blood, taken at baseline. J is TRBJ2-2 and V is TRBV7-7, with D uncertain. This clonotype was obtained from a human donor with classical Hodgkin lymphoma. The CDR3 region is CASSLGAGELFF. The CDR3 DNA follows: TGTGCCAGCAGCTTAGGGGCCGGGGAGCTGTTTTTT.